This TCR beta chain is drawn from a study of cytomegalovirus exposure and HLA in healthy donors. Study details: Some 85 million unique TCRs from HLA-typed donors were held in an early data release. Across more than 350 genotyped donors, 65% to 90% landed in the Caucasian-associated ancestry cluster.

General observations from the study: Presence/absence analyses rested on an assumption that sequencing depth was roughly uniform across donors.

This clone was counted between two and nine times. The antigen remains unidentified. It was with 60 Vbeta and 13 Jbeta primers that the PCR ran. Sequencing was performed with immunoSEQ multiplex PCR; in TCRdb, only in-frame clones are kept and a portion is missing. The sample lists about 80,000 clones, approximately 80% seen once, with around 25% in the top ten. The CDR3 is made up of 12 amino acids. The V gene's germline CDR1 is WNHNN and CDR2 SYGVQD (reference sequence). V lost 6 bases to trimming and J lost 8 bases, with 10 bases between them. The V and J genes are TRBV10-1 and TRBJ2-2; D may correspond to TRBD1 or TRBD2 (6 bases each). The receptor comes from a woman in her forties or fifties in good health and CMV-seropositive. Sequencing was done on a sample of PBMCs. CDR3: CASREGQGELFF. CDR3 sequence (DNA): TGCGCCAGCAGGGAGGGACAAGGGGAGCTGTTTTTT.